These T cell receptor beta chains were read from a single sample in a study of regulatory T cells in long-lasting Graves disease. TCRdb fed the multiplex PCR reads into MiXCR, producing one record per CDR3 protein. The sample has around 250,000 distinct CDR3 sequences, 20% seen once. The sample here was peripheral blood mononuclear cells (PBMCs), taken at new diagnosis, from a patient treated with antithyroid drugs. Receptors originate from a female donor with Graves disease. Each CDR3 is given with its conserved first and last residue. The order of the fields is CDR3 length, V gene, J gene, clone size, D gene, CDR3 protein, CDR3 DNA. A D gene is named only where the DNA matches it firmly. Size is stated for part of the rows, as once, few or many counts, or as a class when the clone is expanded.

>19|TRBV18|TRBJ2-1|many|TRBD1
CASSPPIGTDLSSYNEQFF
TGTGCCAGCTCACCACCGATCGGGACAGACCTAAGCTCCTACAATGAGCAGTTCTTC
>15|TRBV12-3/TRBV12-4|TRBJ2-7|many|TRBD1
CASSPRTGGNGEQYF
TGTGCCAGCAGCCCCAGGACAGGGGGAAACGGGGAGCAGTACTTC
>13|TRBV10-3|TRBJ1-5|many|TRBD1
CAISPQGQEPQHF
TGTGCCATCAGCCCCCAGGGACAGGAGCCCCAGCATTTT
>12|TRBV18|TRBJ2-5|many|.
CASSPTEETQYF
TGTGCCAGCTCACCTACAGAAGAGACCCAGTACTTC
>16|TRBV7-8|TRBJ2-5|.|.
CASSTQIAEGGETQYF
TGTGCCAGCAGCACCCAAATAGCGGAAGGTGGAGAGACCCAGTACTTC
>15|TRBV29-1|TRBJ2-3|many|TRBD1
CSVEDRGGSTDTQYF
TGCAGCGTTGAAGATAGAGGGGGCAGCACAGATACGCAGTATTTT
>13|TRBV6-2/TRBV6-3|TRBJ1-1|many|.
CASSFLYDTEAFF
TGTGCCAGCAGTTTCCTGTATGACACTGAAGCTTTCTTT
>16|TRBV12-3/TRBV12-4|TRBJ2-2|many|.
CASSLNPRTNTGELFF
TGTGCCAGCAGTCTAAACCCTCGTACGAACACCGGGGAGCTGTTTTTT
>16|TRBV5-1|TRBJ2-2|.|.
CASSFGTGHSTGELFF
TGCGCCAGCAGCTTCGGGACTGGTCATTCCACCGGGGAGCTGTTTTTT
>15|TRBV2|TRBJ2-3|.|TRBD1
CASSGQGARADTQYF
TGTGCCAGCAGTGGACAGGGGGCGAGGGCAGATACGCAGTATTTT
>15|TRBV4-3|TRBJ2-7|many|TRBD1
CASSRGTGGSVEQYF
TGCGCCAGCAGCCGAGGGACAGGGGGCTCGGTCGAGCAGTACTTC
>12|TRBV25-1|TRBJ1-2|.|TRBD1
CASSQGARGYTF
TGTGCCAGCAGCCAGGGGGCGCGGGGCTACACCTTC
>14|TRBV6-1|TRBJ2-7|many|.
CASTEDRASYEQYF
TGTGCCAGCACCGAGGACAGAGCCAGCTACGAGCAGTACTTC
>15|TRBV9|TRBJ2-5|few|TRBD2
CASSRGGGREETQYF
TGTGCCAGCAGCCGCGGGGGGGGAAGGGAAGAGACCCAGTACTTC
>13|TRBV11-3|TRBJ1-1|many|.
CASSAGGYTEAFF
TGTGCCAGCAGCGCCGGGGGCTACACTGAAGCTTTCTTT
>17|TRBV7-9|TRBJ1-5|.|TRBD1
CASSQGTGGGRNQPQHF
TGTGCCAGCAGCCAGGGGACAGGGGGAGGTCGGAATCAGCCCCAGCATTTT
>15|TRBV9|TRBJ2-7|.|.
CASSPGLQTQYEQYF
TGTGCCAGCAGCCCTGGACTCCAGACCCAATACGAGCAGTACTTC
>14|TRBV2|TRBJ2-5|many|TRBD2
CASTRTGLAGFEYF
TGTGCCAGCACCAGGACGGGACTAGCGGGTTTCGAGTACTTC
>15|TRBV12-3/TRBV12-4|TRBJ2-3|many|TRBD2
CASSFPLAGTDTQYF
TGTGCCAGCAGTTTTCCCTTAGCGGGGACAGATACGCAGTATTTT
>15|TRBV4-3|TRBJ2-5|.|TRBD1
CASSQGDSSWETQYF
TGCGCCAGCAGCCAAGGGGACAGCTCCTGGGAGACCCAGTACTTC
>13|TRBV19|TRBJ1-1|.|.
CASSINPNTEAFF
TGTGCCAGTAGTATTAATCCGAACACTGAAGCTTTCTTT
>15|TRBV19|TRBJ1-6|.|TRBD1
CASSRRTGNNSPLHF
TGTGCCAGTAGTAGAAGGACAGGGAATAATTCACCCCTCCACTTT
>14|TRBV7-9|TRBJ2-7|.|.
CASSLRVGAYEQYF
TGTGCCAGCAGCTTAAGGGTGGGAGCTTACGAGCAGTACTTC
>13|TRBV7-2|TRBJ1-1|many|.
CASSRNLNTEAFF
TGTGCCAGCAGCCGGAACCTGAACACTGAAGCTTTCTTT
>14|TRBV7-8|TRBJ2-1|many|TRBD1
CASRGQGVDNEQFF
TGTGCCAGTCGAGGGCAGGGGGTAGACAATGAGCAGTTCTTC
>15|TRBV19|TRBJ2-7|.|TRBD1
CASSIVGTGASSQYF
TGTGCCAGTAGTATCGTGGGGACAGGGGCGTCGAGCCAGTACTTC
>14|TRBV4-2|TRBJ2-2|many|.
CASDRGPNTGELFF
TGTGCCAGCGATCGGGGGCCGAACACCGGGGAGCTGTTTTTT
>13|TRBV5-5|TRBJ1-2|.|.
CASSWDSGYGYTF
TGTGCCAGCAGCTGGGACTCGGGCTATGGCTACACCTTC
>14|TRBV20-1|TRBJ1-4|many|.
CSARGPPDNEKLFF
TGCAGTGCTAGAGGGCCGCCAGATAATGAAAAACTGTTTTTT
>14|TRBV6-4|TRBJ1-1|.|.
CASRNSGSNTEAFF
TGTGCCAGCCGAAACTCAGGGTCAAACACTGAAGCTTTCTTT
>15|TRBV6-2/TRBV6-3|TRBJ2-2|few|.
CASRSPPSPTGELFF
TGTGCCAGCAGATCACCCCCGTCTCCCACCGGGGAGCTGTTTTTT
>16|TRBV12-3/TRBV12-4|TRBJ2-1|.|TRBD2
CASKTLAGAPYNEQFF
TGTGCCAGCAAAACACTAGCGGGTGCCCCCTACAATGAGCAGTTCTTC
>14|TRBV18|TRBJ2-5|many|.
CASSPVADGETQYF
TGTGCCAGCTCACCGGTAGCGGATGGGGAGACCCAGTACTTC
>15|TRBV6-2/TRBV6-3|TRBJ1-2|.|.
CASSYGGPGTSGYTF
TGTGCCAGCAGTTACGGGGGGCCCGGGACATCCGGCTACACCTTC
>14|TRBV6-1|TRBJ2-7|many|.
CASRELTGTYEQYF
TGTGCCAGCAGGGAGCTGACAGGAACCTACGAGCAGTACTTC
>15|TRBV5-1|TRBJ2-5|many|.
CASSLMGGYTETQYF
TGCGCCAGCAGCTTGATGGGCGGGTATACGGAGACCCAGTACTTC
>16|TRBV7-6|TRBJ2-1|many|TRBD2
CASSSLSSGFYNEQFF
TGTGCCAGCAGCTCCCTCTCTAGCGGGTTCTACAATGAGCAGTTCTTC
>13|TRBV4-1|TRBJ1-2|many|.
CASSQATTGGYTF
TGCGCCAGCAGCCAGGCCACAACGGGTGGCTACACCTTC
>15|TRBV12-3/TRBV12-4|TRBJ1-5|few|TRBD1
CASRQWTGGDQPQHF
TGTGCCAGCAGGCAATGGACAGGGGGCGATCAGCCCCAGCATTTT
>16|TRBV2|TRBJ2-1|many|TRBD2
CASSPPPGLAGDEQFF
TGTGCCAGCAGTCCCCCGCCGGGACTAGCGGGGGATGAGCAGTTCTTC
>16|TRBV6-2/TRBV6-3|TRBJ2-1|few|.
CASSYSIGGRGNEQFF
TGTGCCAGCAGTTACTCGATCGGGGGCAGGGGGAATGAGCAGTTCTTC
>15|TRBV6-9|TRBJ1-1|.|TRBD1
CASSYSGTDNTEAFF
TGTGCCAGCAGTTACTCCGGGACAGATAACACTGAAGCTTTCTTT
>14|TRBV2|TRBJ2-7|.|.
CASSEGRSSYEQYF
TGTGCCAGCAGTGAAGGTAGGAGCTCCTACGAGCAGTACTTC
>15|TRBV3-1|TRBJ1-2|many|.
CASSQDLGGMKGYTF
TGTGCCAGCAGCCAAGATCTGGGGGGGATGAAGGGCTACACCTTC
>13|TRBV20-1|TRBJ2-2|many|.
CSANARASGELFF
TGCAGTGCTAACGCTAGGGCGTCCGGGGAGCTGTTTTTT
>13|TRBV2|TRBJ2-5|many|.
CASKIGRQETQYF
TGTGCCAGCAAGATAGGGAGACAAGAGACCCAGTACTTC
>15|TRBV4-1|TRBJ2-7|many|.
CASSQAWRVEYEQYF
TGCGCCAGCAGCCAGGCCTGGCGGGTAGAATACGAGCAGTACTTC
>13|TRBV7-2|TRBJ2-1|many|TRBD1
CASSGPPGGEQFF
TGTGCCAGCAGCGGCCCCCCAGGGGGTGAGCAGTTCTTC
>17|TRBV12-3/TRBV12-4|TRBJ1-1|many|.
CASPKPGGCQGNTEAFF
TGTGCCAGTCCGAAACCCGGAGGGTGTCAGGGGAACACTGAAGCTTTCTTT
>16|TRBV20-1|TRBJ1-2|many|TRBD1
CSANESGRGRSYGYTF
TGCAGTGCTAACGAAAGTGGTAGGGGGCGAAGCTATGGCTACACCTTC
>14|TRBV20-1|TRBJ1-1|.|.
CSARDPQGLAEAFF
TGCAGTGCTAGAGATCCGCAGGGTCTTGCTGAAGCTTTCTTT